Listed below are T cell receptor beta chains from one sample, sequenced in a study of shared clonotypes between healthy human individuals. Libraries were prepared by immunoSEQ multiplex PCR; TCRdb keeps only in-frame clonotypes and omits some of them. The sample yields about half a million clones, around four fifths seen once. The sequenced material came from PBMCs. The receptors here all came from a woman aged 40 to 49 in good health. Some clones in this sample may be carry-over from other donors' samples. Both conserved end residues are part of each CDR3. The D gene is left open where the match is weak. Clone size is not always given. Where it is, it says once, few, many or a class for expanded clones.

-	TRBV6-1	TRBJ2-1	-	CASSHGTQPYNEQFF	TGTGCCAGCAGCCACGGGACACAACCCTACAATGAGCAGTTCTTC
-	TRBV5-1	TRBJ2-1	-	CASSRGAPSSYNEQFF	TGCGCCAGCAGCAGGGGTGCGCCGAGCTCCTACAATGAGCAGTTCTTC
-	TRBV29-1	TRBJ2-7	-	CSVCLAPTYEQYF	TGCAGCGTATGCCTAGCGCCCACCTACGAGCAGTACTTC
-	TRBV2	TRBJ1-1	-	CASTASLEAFF	TGTGCCAGCACGGCCTCCCTAGAAGCTTTCTTT
-	TRBV27	TRBJ1-1	-	CASSFHKNTEAFF	TGTGCCAGCAGTTTTCACAAGAACACTGAAGCTTTCTTT
-	TRBV7-6	TRBJ1-1	-	CASSLWRNTEAFF	TGTGCCAGCAGCTTATGGCGGAACACTGAAGCTTTCTTT
-	TRBV11-2	TRBJ1-2	few	CASSLVVLPTRDGYTF	TGTGCCAGCAGCTTAGTGGTTTTACCGACTCGGGATGGCTACACCTTC
-	TRBV27	TRBJ1-5	-	CASSLTGQTRNQPQHF	TGTGCCAGCAGTTTAACCGGACAGACCCGCAATCAGCCCCAGCATTTT
-	TRBV9	TRBJ1-4	-	CASSVAGKLNEKLFF	TGTGCCAGCAGCGTAGCCGGCAAACTAAATGAAAAACTGTTTTTT
TRBD1	TRBV11-1	TRBJ1-4	-	CASSRENRGGEKLFF	TGTGCCAGCAGCCGCGAAAACAGGGGAGGGGAAAAACTGTTTTTT
-	TRBV14	TRBJ2-1	-	CASSPRGYNEQFF	TGTGCCAGCAGCCCCCGGGGGTACAATGAGCAGTTCTTC
-	TRBV18	TRBJ2-7	-	CASSPVGGNFYEQYF	TGTGCCAGCTCACCCGTGGGCGGAAATTTCTACGAGCAGTACTTC
-	TRBV7-2	TRBJ2-1	-	CASSLRRIQGEQFF	TGTGCCAGCAGCTTACGACGGATACAAGGGGAGCAGTTCTTC
TRBD2	TRBV7-9	TRBJ2-3	many	CASSPPFRLAGADTQYF	TGTGCCAGCAGCCCGCCTTTTAGACTAGCTGGCGCAGATACGCAGTATTTT
-	TRBV2	TRBJ1-5	-	CASSPTQGIQPQHF	TGTGCCAGCAGTCCTACCCAGGGGATTCAGCCCCAGCATTTT
-	TRBV25-1	TRBJ2-1	-	CASPEGAPHYNEQFF	TGTGCCAGCCCCGAAGGAGCACCCCACTACAATGAGCAGTTCTTC
-	TRBV27	TRBJ1-6	-	CASSTGTAYNSPLHF	TGTGCCAGCAGCACCGGGACGGCTTATAATTCACCCCTCCACTTT
TRBD2	TRBV28	TRBJ2-1	-	CASSLWTSGSRNGQLF	TGTGCCAGCAGTCTCTGGACTAGCGGGAGTAGGAATGGGCAGCTCTTC
-	TRBV4-2	TRBJ2-7	-	CASSQEWQGPLYEQYF	TGTGCCAGCAGCCAAGAATGGCAGGGGCCACTCTACGAGCAGTACTTC
-	TRBV6-1	TRBJ2-7	-	CASSAQRYEQYF	TGTGCCAGCAGTGCTCAGCGATACGAGCAGTACTTC
TRBD2	TRBV19	TRBJ2-1	once	CASRLAGVREQFF	TGTGCCAGTAGGCTAGCGGGAGTACGGGAGCAGTTCTTC
TRBD1	TRBV29-1	TRBJ2-5	-	CSVVLQGIRIQETQYF	TGCAGCGTTGTCCTACAGGGGATCCGAATACAAGAGACCCAGTACTTC
TRBD2	TRBV28	TRBJ2-7	once	CASRSGGSYEQYF	TGTGCCAGCCGGTCGGGAGGGTCCTACGAGCAGTACTTC
TRBD2	TRBV19	TRBJ2-1	-	CASSGLARHNEQFF	TGTGCCAGTAGCGGACTAGCGAGGCACAATGAGCAGTTCTTC
-	TRBV10-1	TRBJ2-7	-	CASSESGGPNEQYF	TGCGCCAGCAGTGAGTCGGGTGGGCCTAACGAGCAGTACTTC
-	TRBV6-1	TRBJ2-3	-	CASSTGLDTDTQYF	TGTGCCAGCAGTACGGGACTTGACACAGATACGCAGTATTTT
TRBD1	TRBV27	TRBJ1-2	-	CASSPWTGGYGYTF	TGTGCCAGCAGCCCCTGGACAGGGGGCTATGGCTACACCTTC
-	TRBV19	TRBJ2-5	-	CASSIGGVQETQYF	TGTGCCAGTAGTATTGGCGGGGTACAAGAGACCCAGTACTTC
-	TRBV6-1	TRBJ1-5	-	CASSGAPGGSSNQPQHF	TGTGCCAGCAGTGGGGCCCCCGGGGGTTCTAGCAATCAGCCCCAGCATTTT
-	TRBV6-1	TRBJ1-1	-	CASAQGQGTEAFF	TGTGCCAGCGCTCAGGGTCAGGGCACTGAAGCTTTCTTT
-	TRBV9	TRBJ1-1	-	CASSVAGLNTEAFF	TGTGCCAGCAGCGTAGCCGGGCTGAACACTGAAGCTTTCTTT
-	TRBV5-1	TRBJ2-1	-	CASSLVAQSSYNEQFF	TGCGCCAGCAGCTTAGTAGCGCAGAGCTCCTACAATGAGCAGTTCTTC
-	TRBV6-1	TRBJ1-3	once	CASSVSQNTIYF	TGTGCCAGCAGTGTAAGCCAAAACACCATATATTTT
-	TRBV28	TRBJ2-1	-	CASSLLAREQFF	TGTGCCAGCAGTTTACTAGCTCGGGAGCAGTTCTTC
-	TRBV28	TRBJ2-5	-	CASSPAAGGFTETQYF	TGTGCCAGCAGTCCCGCTGCAGGGGGGTTCACGGAGACCCAGTACTTC
TRBD1	TRBV7-2	TRBJ1-6	-	CASSSDRGGSPLHF	TGTGCCAGCAGCTCGGACAGGGGTGGTTCACCCCTCCACTTT
-	TRBV2	TRBJ2-2	-	CASSPTGTGELFF	TGTGCCAGCAGTCCAACGGGAACCGGGGAGCTGTTTTTT
-	TRBV2	TRBJ1-1	many	CASSALQLNTEAFF	TGTGCCAGCAGTGCCCTACAGTTAAACACTGAAGCTTTCTTT
TRBD1	TRBV30	TRBJ2-7	-	CAWSLTTGAGYEQYF	TGTGCCTGGAGTCTGACGACAGGGGCCGGGTACGAGCAGTACTTC
-	TRBV5-1	TRBJ1-4	-	CASSSGGQDEKLFF	TGCGCCAGCAGCTCTGGGGGGCAGGATGAAAAACTGTTTTTT
-	TRBV29-1	TRBJ2-5	-	CSATGQGETQYF	TGCAGCGCCACGGGACAAGGAGAGACCCAGTACTTC
TRBD2	TRBV2	TRBJ2-3	once	CASRTRAGSSTDTQYF	TGTGCCAGCAGGACCCGAGCGGGATCTAGCACAGATACGCAGTATTTT
-	TRBV27	TRBJ1-2	-	CASSFWGGYGYTF	TGTGCCAGCAGTTTCTGGGGGGGCTATGGCTACACCTTC
-	TRBV28	TRBJ1-4	-	CASSSGGYNEKLFF	TGTGCCAGCAGTTCTGGCGGTTATAATGAAAAACTGTTTTTT
TRBD1	TRBV27	TRBJ2-5	few	CASSLSGGQGEETQYF	TGTGCCAGCAGTTTATCTGGCGGACAGGGGGAAGAGACCCAGTACTTC
-	TRBV7-9	TRBJ1-2	-	CASSPQSGLGYGYTF	TGTGCCAGCAGCCCCCAGTCAGGGTTGGGCTATGGCTACACCTTC
-	TRBV7-8	TRBJ2-1	-	CASSFRDRASSGGFNEQFF	TGTGCCAGCAGCTTCCGGGACAGGGCGTCTAGCGGGGGTTTCAATGAGCAGTTCTTC
-	TRBV5-6	TRBJ1-3	once	CASSFAPSGNTIYF	TGTGCCAGCAGCTTTGCTCCGTCTGGAAACACCATATATTTT
-	TRBV4-1	TRBJ2-4	few	CASSQDSAAGLIAKNIQYF	TGCGCCAGCAGCCAAGATAGCGCGGCAGGCCTTATAGCCAAAAACATTCAGTACTTC
-	TRBV7-9	TRBJ2-2	-	CASSSTPPQRPGELFF	TGTGCCAGCAGTTCCACCCCACCCCAGCGGCCCGGGGAGCTGTTTTTT
TRBD1	TRBV10-3	TRBJ1-4	few	CAIRADRVNEKLFF	TGTGCCATCAGGGCCGACAGGGTGAATGAAAAACTGTTTTTT
-	TRBV5-1	TRBJ2-2	-	CASSLVQTHTGELFF	TGCGCCAGCAGCTTGGTTCAGACCCACACCGGGGAGCTGTTTTTT
-	TRBV6-5	TRBJ1-5	-	CASSYSGGYQPQHF	TGTGCCAGCAGTTACTCAGGGGGATATCAGCCCCAGCATTTT